This T cell receptor (beta chain) was documented in a study of CD8 T cells in Susac syndrome (dated by TCRdb to between 2017 and 2020). Notes on the research overall: Of the Susac syndrome patients who were sequenced, about eight were in clinical remission while six had clinically active disease. At the time of blood withdrawal, Susac syndrome patients were either therapy-naive, taking corticosteroids (with some also receiving IVIg), or on IVIg alone. Whether CD8+ T cell activation and differentiation in Susac syndrome was antigen driven was tested using repertoire sequencing. The paper as a whole reports these results and caveats: The study acknowledged that relatively few individuals were included in the TCR sequencing and HLA analysis. In the CD4+ T cell repertoire of Susac syndrome patients, clonal expansion was not detected.

RNA was extracted using the RNeasy kit, and roughly 0.45 to 1 microgram was reverse transcribed with random hexamers. TCR beta CDR3 regions were amplified with the immunoSEQ multiplex PCR assay covering 54 Vbeta and 13 Jbeta segments. PCR amplification bias was corrected using a synthetic template baseline for primer optimization and computational correction. The original methods were these. Only productive sequences were kept, with reads annotated to V, D and J genes according to IMGT and analyzed in immunoSEQ Analyzer. Clonality was calculated as one minus the Shannon entropy normalized by log2 of the number of productive unique sequences. Public and private clones were assessed among the 100 most prevalent clones of each patient and control. Clones were defined as Susac-specific if absent from the healthy and MS cohorts, from around 1,000 published viral clones and from other ImmuneACCESS disease sequences. In-frame beta chains were kept once TCRdb had trimmed the public reads at Q25 with fastp and called clones with MiXCR. Each entry merges the rows of one CDR3 protein and shows their most common DNA and genes. What appears here as the V and J calls and clone size reflects TCRdb's work, not the paper's. In this sample the table shows about 150,000 distinct CDR3 sequences, 90% to 97% of which occur a single time. Of the sample, 0.095% to 0.15% falls within the top ten clones.

High-throughput TCR beta sequencing profiled peripheral blood CD8+ and CD4+ T cells from healthy donors, Susac syndrome patients and multiple sclerosis patients. The Susac syndrome patients fulfilled recently defined diagnostic criteria for either definite or probable disease. Bulk CD8+ and CD4+ T cells were purified magnetically by negative isolation, whereas CD8+ TEMRA cells were enriched by FACS. Blood was drawn into EDTA tubes, processed within 24 hours, and PBMCs were isolated by density gradient centrifugation. PBMCs destined for TCR sequencing were cryopreserved in liquid nitrogen and later thawed in a 37 °C water bath. A purity of at least 90% was achieved for sorted or isolated CD4+, CD8+ and CD8+ TEMRA cells. As to this clonotype: Its antigen remains undetermined. No base qualities exist here, and no much larger clone lies one base off it.

The germline V gene provides CDR1 SQVTM and CDR2 ANQGSEA. Between the V and J ends, shortened by 2 bases and 14 bases respectively, the junction contains 12 bases. From the cysteine up to the phenylalanine, the CDR3 has a length of 11 residues. Left in the record is the CDR3 DNA by itself, 33 bases read in frame from the first base. The TCR originated in a human donor with Susac syndrome. The sequencing input was CD4+ T cells from PBMCs. The chain was built from TRBV29-1 and TRBJ1-4, with no confidently assigned D gene. The DNA reads as follows: TGCAGCGTTGAATTGGCGACCCGCCTGTTTTTT. Its coded protein is CSVELATRLFF.